These 9 T cell receptor beta chains came from one sample sequenced in a study of brain metastases from non-small cell lung cancer. The repertoire was sequenced with immunoSEQ multiplex PCR; TCRdb's copy has only in-frame clones and lacks some. Found here are about 4,300 clones, nearly 90% of them singletons; the top ten hold 3.3%. The sequenced sample consisted of primary lung tumor tissue. These receptors all come from a donor at least 40 years old with non-small cell lung cancer.

The CDR3 protein is CASSYSTGAQPQHF. The DNA of the CDR3 is TGTGCCAGCAGTTACTCGACAGGAGCTCAGCCCCAGCATTTT. This chain connects TRBV6-6 to TRBJ1-5; D possibly corresponds to TRBD1 (6 bases). The CDR3 length is 14 residues. V lost 0 bases to trimming and J lost 6 bases, with 9 bases between them. Germline CDR1 reads MNHNY; CDR2 reads SVGAGI (reference sequence).

J is TRBJ2-7 and V is TRBV2; no definite D call. CDR1 and CDR2 (germline): SNHLY, FYNNEI. The CDR3 is made up of 13 amino acids. V lost 6 bases to trimming and J lost 3 bases, with 12 bases between them. CDR3 residues: CASRSGPNYEQYF. The CDR3, as DNA: TGTGCCAGCAGATCAGGACCAAACTACGAGCAGTACTTC.

V and J are TRBV6-1 and TRBJ2-2; TRBD1 matches at 8 bases. Germline V gene sequence: CDR1 MNHNS, CDR2 SASEGT. V trimming: 1 base; J trimming: 15 bases; junction bases outside the gene matches: 7. The CDR3 is 13 residues long. For the CDR3, the DNA is TGTGCCAGCAGTGAAGTATGGCAGGGGGCGTTGTTTTTT. Translation gives CASSEVWQGALFF.

The CDR3 nucleotides are TGTGCCAGCAGCTATAAGGGACTATCCTACGAGCAGTACTTC. Residues: CASSYKGLSYEQYF. This chain connects TRBV6-5 to TRBJ2-7, with 7 bases that match TRBD2. Germline trimming cut 6 bases from V and 1 base from J; bases unmatched to any gene: 6. The germline CDR1 and CDR2 sequences are MNHEY and SVGAGI. The CDR3 totals 14 residues.

CDR3 DNA: TGTGCCAGCAGCTTACAGTTTGAGCAGTTCTTC. It specifies CASSLQFEQFF. The chain joins TRBV11-3 to TRBJ2-1, with D unclear. Germline CDR1 is SGHNT and CDR2 is YENEEA. The CDR3 has 11 amino acids. Trimming removed 2 bases at V and 9 bases at J, with 5 bases between.

The gene calls are TRBV5-5 and TRBJ1-5, with 11 positions matching TRBD1. This CDR3 is built from 17 residues. Germline V gene sequence: CDR1 SGHKS, CDR2 YYEKEE (reference sequence). The V and J ends lost 6 bases and 0 bases, in that order; junction bases with no gene match: 8. CDR3 DNA: TGTGCCAGCACTTCCGGGACAGGGGGAATTAGCAATCAGCCCCAGCATTTT. Protein sequence: CASTSGTGGISNQPQHF. Variable domain in full (rest from reference TRBV5-5 and TRBJ1-5): DAGVTQSPTHLIKTRGQQVTLRCSPISGHKSVSWYQQVLGQGPQFIFQYYEKEERGRGNFPDRFSARQFPNYSSELNVNALLLGDSALYLCASTSGTGGISNQPQHFGDGTRLSIL.

This rearrangement joins TRBV19 to TRBJ2-5, with D perhaps matching TRBD1 (6 bases). There are 14 residues in the CDR3. Between the trimmed V and J ends, which lost 3 bases and 5 bases, there was a span of 13 bases. Germline CDR1 and CDR2: LNHDA and SQIVND (reference sequence). CDR3 sequence reads: CASSIRRGTETQYF. CDR3 nucleotide sequence: TGTGCCAGTAGTATCCGCAGGGGCACTGAGACCCAGTACTTC.

Comment on this clone: This same CDR3 is encoded by further DNA sequences in the sample. The chain joins TRBV7-3 to TRBJ2-6; 7 bases align to TRBD2. The CDR3 is 16 residues long. The V gene end was trimmed by 2 bases and the J gene end by 2 bases; junction bases not matched to a gene: 3. CDR1 and CDR2 (germline): SGHTA, FQGTGA. The CDR3 bases are TGTGCCAGCAGCTTATCGGGAGGAGCTGGGGCCAACGTCCTGACTTTC. Its protein is CASSLSGGAGANVLTF. Full variable domain (rest looked up from reference TRBV7-3 and TRBJ2-6): GAGVSQTPSNKVTEKGKYVELRCDPISGHTALYWYRQSLGQGPEFLIYFQGTGAADDSGLPNDRFFAVRPEGSVSTLKIQRTERGDSAVYLCASSLSGGAGANVLTFGAGSRLTVL.

The gene calls are TRBV19 and TRBJ1-5; D perhaps matches TRBD1 (6 bases). The germline gives CDR1 LNHDA, CDR2 SQIVND (reference sequence). Between the trimmed V and J ends, which lost 2 bases and 3 bases, there was a span of 11 bases. This CDR3 is 15 amino acids long. CDR3 residues: CASSIRDTINQPQHF. As DNA, the CDR3 is TGTGCCAGTAGTATAAGGGACACAATCAATCAGCCCCAGCATTTT.